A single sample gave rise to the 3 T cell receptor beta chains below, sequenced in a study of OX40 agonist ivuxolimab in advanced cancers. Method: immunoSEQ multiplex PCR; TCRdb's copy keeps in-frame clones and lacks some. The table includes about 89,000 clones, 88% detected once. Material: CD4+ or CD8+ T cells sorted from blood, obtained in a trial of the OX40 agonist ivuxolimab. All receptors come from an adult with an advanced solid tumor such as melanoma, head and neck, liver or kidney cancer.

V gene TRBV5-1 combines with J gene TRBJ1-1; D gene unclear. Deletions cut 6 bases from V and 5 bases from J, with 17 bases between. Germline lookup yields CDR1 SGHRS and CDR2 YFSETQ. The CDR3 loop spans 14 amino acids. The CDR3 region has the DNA TGCGCCAGCACCAAAACCGGAGAAGGGACTGAAGCTTTCTTT. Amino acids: CASTKTGEGTEAFF.

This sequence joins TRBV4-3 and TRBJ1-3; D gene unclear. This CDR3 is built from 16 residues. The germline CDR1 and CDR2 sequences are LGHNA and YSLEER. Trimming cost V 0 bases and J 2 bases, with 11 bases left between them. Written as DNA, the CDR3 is TGCGCCAGCAGCCAAGATTGGGGAGCCGCTGGAAACACCATATATTTT. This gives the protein CASSQDWGAAGNTIYF.

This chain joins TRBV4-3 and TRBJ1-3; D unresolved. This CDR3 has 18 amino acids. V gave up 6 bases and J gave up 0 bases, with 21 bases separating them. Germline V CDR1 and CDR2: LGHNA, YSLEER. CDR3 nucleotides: TGCGCCAGCAGTCAGAGAGTCATGAGCGGGGACTCTGGAAACACCATATATTTT. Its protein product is CASSQRVMSGDSGNTIYF.